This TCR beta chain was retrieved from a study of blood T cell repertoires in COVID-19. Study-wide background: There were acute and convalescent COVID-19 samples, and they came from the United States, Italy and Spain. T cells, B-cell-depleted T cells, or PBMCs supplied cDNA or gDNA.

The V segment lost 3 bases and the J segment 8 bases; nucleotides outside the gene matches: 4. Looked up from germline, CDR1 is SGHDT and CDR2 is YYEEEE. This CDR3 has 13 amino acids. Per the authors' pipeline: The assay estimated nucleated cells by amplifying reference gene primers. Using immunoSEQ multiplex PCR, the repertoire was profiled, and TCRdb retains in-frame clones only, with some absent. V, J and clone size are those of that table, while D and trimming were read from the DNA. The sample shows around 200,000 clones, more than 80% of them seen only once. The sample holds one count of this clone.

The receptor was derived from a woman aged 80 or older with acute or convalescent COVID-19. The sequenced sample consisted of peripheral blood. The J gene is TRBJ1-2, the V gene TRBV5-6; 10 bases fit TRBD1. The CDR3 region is CASSYGQGEGYTF. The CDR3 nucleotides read TGTGCCAGCAGCTACGGACAGGGGGAAGGCTACACCTTC.